This TCR beta chain was captured in a study of cytomegalovirus exposure and HLA in healthy donors. Study-wide points: According to the study, 160 or so TCR beta chains were cytomegalovirus-associated. Across donors, most TCRs were seen rarely, yet some public ones were widespread.

The table came from immunoSEQ multiplex PCR; TCRdb's copy has only in-frame clones and leaves some out. Here the sample spans around 350,000 clones, roughly 88% being singletons. Of note for this clone: No antigen is known for it.

The ends lost 3 bases at V and 6 bases at J; junction bases unmatched: 6. The CDR3 has 16 amino acids. Per germline, CDR1 SGHRS and CDR2 YFSETQ. The V call is TRBV5-1, the J call TRBJ2-2; 12 bases line up with TRBD1. Source material: PBMCs. This TCR was recovered from a woman aged 18-29 years in good health and CMV-seronegative. The CDR3: CASSWGTGGCPGELFF. In DNA, the CDR3 is TGCGCCAGCAGCTGGGGGACAGGGGGCTGTCCCGGGGAGCTGTTTTTT.